Below are 5 T cell receptor beta chains sequenced from a single sample in a study of blood T cell repertoires in COVID-19. This table comes from immunoSEQ multiplex PCR, and its TCRdb copy is limited to in-frame clones, with some not included. The sample holds roughly 160,000 clones; over 75% are singletons and the top ten take around 6.9%. Sequenced material: peripheral blood. These receptors were obtained from a man aged 80 or over with COVID-19, enrolled during active disease.

Only one count was recorded for this clone. This sequence joins TRBV19 and TRBJ2-3; the match to TRBD2 covers 7 bases. The CDR3 consists of 15 residues. CDR1 is LNHDA and CDR2 is SQIVND in the germline V gene (reference sequence). V lost 7 bases and J lost 1; bases outside the gene matches: 8. The CDR3 protein is CASTPAAGGTDTQYF. CDR3 nucleotide sequence: TGTGCCAGTACTCCGGCCGCGGGGGGCACAGATACGCAGTATTTT. Full variable domain (missing parts from reference TRBV19 and TRBJ2-3): DGGITQSPKYLFRKEGQNVTLSCEQNLNHDAMYWYRQDPGQGLRLIYYSQIVNDFQKGDIAEGYSVSREKKESFPLTVTSAQKNPTAFYLCASTPAAGGTDTQYFGPGTRLTVL.

This clone has just a few counts. The genes are TRBV3-1 (or the pseudogene TRBV3-2) and TRBJ1-2, with D unclear. This CDR3 contains 17 residues. Trimming cost V 1 base and J 7 bases, with 22 bases left between them. Looked up from germline, CDR1 is LGHDT and CDR2 is YNNKEL (reference sequence). CDR3 sequence reads: CASSQVFRTRAFRGYTF. CDR3 DNA sequence: TGTGCCAGCAGCCAAGTTTTCCGGACGCGGGCGTTCCGTGGCTACACCTTC.

This clone was seen more than once but under ten times. The chain is built from TRBV2 and TRBJ1-1; D is unresolved. V lost 5 bases and J 4 bases, leaving 17 bases between the germline ends. The germline gives CDR1 SNHLY, CDR2 FYNNEI. The CDR3 has 15 residues. CDR3 region: CASSPLGRVITEAFF. The CDR3 coding sequence is TGTGCCAGCAGTCCTCTAGGGAGGGTAATCACTGAAGCTTTCTTT.

The chain employs TRBV4-1 and TRBJ2-1, with 11 nucleotides matching TRBD2. After removal of 1 base from V and 1 base from J, the junction contained 6 bases not matched to a gene. The CDR3 sequence is 18 residues long. Germline V gives CDR1 MGHRA, CDR2 YSYEKL. CDR3 sequence: CASSQAPSGGPSYNEQFF. CDR3 bases: TGCGCCAGCAGCCAAGCGCCTAGCGGGGGGCCGTCCTACAATGAGCAGTTCTTC.

This chain uses TRBV24-1 with TRBJ1-3, with no clear D. The CDR3 contains 15 residues. V lost 1 base and J lost 0, with 6 bases in between. Germline V lookup: CDR1 KGHDR, CDR2 SFDVKD. The DNA of the CDR3 is TGTGCCACCAGTGATTTTTCCTTCTCTGGAAACACCATATATTTT. Protein product: CATSDFSFSGNTIYF.